Shown below are 2 T cell receptor beta chains from a single sample sequenced in a study of cytomegalovirus exposure and HLA in healthy donors. Here immunoSEQ multiplex PCR was the method, and the copy in TCRdb shows in-frame clones only, minus some. The table lists about 140,000 clones, around four fifths of them singletons. The specimen was PBMCs. The receptors were gathered from a man younger than 45 in good health and CMV-seropositive.

The chain couples TRBV7-9 to TRBJ1-2; TRBD1 matches 10 bases. From germline, CDR1 is SEHNR and CDR2 FQNEAQ (reference sequence). The CDR3 contains 17 residues. The V and J ends lost 1 base and 8 bases, in that order; junction bases with no gene match: 13. CDR3 in amino acids: CASSLGGGQGDVGGYTF. In nucleotides, the CDR3 is TGTGCCAGCAGCTTAGGTGGAGGACAGGGGGATGTCGGCGGCTACACCTTC.

J is TRBJ2-3 and V is TRBV7-2; TRBD2 agrees at 9 bases. The CDR3 loop spans 15 amino acids. With 7 bases clipped from V and 4 bases from J, the junction kept 9 bases outside the gene matches. Germline V gene lookup returns CDR1 SGHTA and CDR2 FQGNSA. CDR3 loop: CASTIAGARADTQYF. CDR3 nucleotide sequence: TGTGCCAGCACCATAGCGGGGGCGCGCGCAGATACGCAGTATTTT.